Below, 27 T cell receptor beta chains from the same sample are listed, as sequenced in a study of blood T cell repertoires in COVID-19. Profiled with immunoSEQ multiplex PCR; TCRdb holds only in-frame clones, not every one. The sample consists of about 190,000 clones, approximately 84% of them appearing once. Input material: PBMCs or T cells enriched from blood (not recorded which). The source of these receptors is a woman younger than 45 who had recovered from COVID-19.

This clone has just one count. The V and J genes are TRBV13 and TRBJ1-5, with 7 nucleotides matching TRBD1. V trimming: 1 base; J trimming: 4 bases; junction bases outside the gene matches: 13. CDR1 and CDR2 from the germline V gene are PRHDT and FYEKMQ (reference sequence). The CDR3 extends over 18 amino acids. In DNA form, the CDR3 reads TGTGCCAGCAGCTTAGATAAGGGGGCAGGGCCTCGTAATCAGCCCCAGCATTTT. Its translation is CASSLDKGAGPRNQPQHF.

The rearrangement uses TRBV10-3 and TRBJ1-6; perhaps TRBD1 as D (6 bases). Germline V gives CDR1 ENHRY, CDR2 SYGVKD. V lost 8 bases and J 7 bases, leaving 9 bases between the germline ends. This CDR3 is 12 amino acids long. In DNA, the CDR3 is TGTGCCATCCACGACAGGAATTCACCCCTCCACTTT. It is translated as CAIHDRNSPLHF.

The chain joins TRBV19 to TRBJ1-5; possible D gene TRBD1, 6 bases. Germline V gene sequence: CDR1 LNHDA, CDR2 SQIVND (reference sequence). V dropped 7 bases and J dropped 1 base, with 17 bases sitting between them. This CDR3 spans 16 amino acids. The CDR3 nucleotides are TGTGCCAGTACCAATAGGGCAGGGGCAAGCAATCAGCCCCAGCATTTT. Its protein product is CASTNRAGASNQPQHF.

This chain connects TRBV9 to TRBJ1-3; possibly TRBD1 for D (5 bases). Germline CDR1 is SGDLS and CDR2 is YYNGEE. The CDR3 loop spans 18 amino acids. V was cut by 8 bases and J by 0 bases, with 24 bases left in between. CDR3 in amino acids: CARPWEEQGTYSGNTIYF. Here the CDR3 DNA reads TGTGCCAGGCCTTGGGAGGAGCAGGGTACCTACTCTGGAAACACCATATATTTT.

In nucleotides, the CDR3 is TGTGCCAGCCGAGGCCTCACCGAGACAGGGGTCTATGGCTACACCTTC. Protein product: CASRGLTETGVYGYTF. The chain links TRBV28 to TRBJ1-2; 8 bases match TRBD1. The germline V gene has CDR1 MDHEN and CDR2 SYDVKM. CDR3 length: 16 residues. The junction had 15 bases not matched to a gene; V was cut back by 8 bases and J by 4 bases.

The chain joins TRBV5-4 to TRBJ1-2, with TRBD1 matching 7 bases. Germline V CDR1 and CDR2: SGHNT, YYREEE (reference sequence). With 0 bases clipped from V and 7 bases from J, the junction kept 9 bases outside the gene matches. This CDR3 contains 15 residues. The chain's CDR3 is CASSLARQGLAGYTF. The DNA for the CDR3 is TGTGCCAGCAGCTTGGCCCGACAGGGCTTGGCTGGCTACACCTTC.

V and J are TRBV5-4 and TRBJ2-5; D gene uncertain. In germline, CDR1 is SGHNT, CDR2 YYREEE (reference sequence). The V gene lost 0 bases and the J gene lost 1 base, with 10 bases spanning the gap. The CDR3 is 15 amino acids. CDR3 nucleotide sequence: TGTGCCAGCAGCTTGGTAATGGGCAGCCAAGAGACCCAGTACTTC. It yields the protein CASSLVMGSQETQYF.

This CDR3 is CASSEGATDTQYF. CDR3 DNA: TGTGCCAGCAGTGAGGGGGCCACAGATACGCAGTATTTT. The chain recombines TRBV6-4 with TRBJ2-3; tentative D call: TRBD1 (6 bases). V was shortened by 3 bases and J by 2 bases, with 6 bases between the two germline ends. Germline CDR1 reads MRHNA; CDR2 reads SNTAGT. This CDR3 contains 13 residues.

The genes are TRBV5-1 and TRBJ1-2; TRBD1 aligns across 9 bases. Germline V gene lookup returns CDR1 SGHRS and CDR2 YFSETQ. This CDR3 is 14 amino acids long. The trim removed 6 bases at V and 3 bases at J, leaving 6 bases unmatched. The CDR3 DNA sequence: TGCGCCAGCACCATGGACAGGGGTGACTATGGCTACACCTTC. Amino acids: CASTMDRGDYGYTF.

The chain is built from TRBV11-2 and TRBJ2-3; D might be TRBD2 (7 bases). V dropped 4 bases and J dropped 5 bases, with 10 bases sitting between them. The CDR3 sequence is 13 residues long. Germline CDR1 is SGHAT and CDR2 is FQNNGV. CDR3 in amino acids: CASSSGGGDTQYF. CDR3 bases: TGTGCCAGCAGCTCGGGGGGCGGAGATACGCAGTATTTT.

The chain recombines TRBV12-3 or TRBV12-4 with TRBJ1-5, with no clear D. V lost 3 bases to trimming and J lost 3 bases, with 6 bases between them. The CDR3 runs 13 residues. CDR3 residues: CASSLGHNQPQHF. The CDR3 DNA is TGTGCCAGCAGTTTGGGCCACAATCAGCCCCAGCATTTT.

The count of this clone is one. This chain uses TRBV9 with TRBJ1-1; possibly TRBD1 for D (6 bases). The germline V and J ends were trimmed by 5 bases and 5 bases, with 19 bases remaining between them. The CDR3 is made up of 15 amino acids. Germline-derived CDR1 and CDR2 are SGDLS and YYNGEE. CDR3 loop: CASSLTGKRGTEAFF. The CDR3 nucleotides are TGTGCCAGCAGTCTTACAGGGAAGAGGGGAACTGAAGCTTTCTTT.

This chain uses TRBV5-4 with TRBJ2-1; 8 bases are a match to TRBD1. Germline trimming cut 3 bases from V and 5 bases from J; bases unmatched to any gene: 7. CDR1 is SGHNT, CDR2 YYREEE, per germline (reference sequence). The CDR3 consists of 15 residues. CDR3 in DNA: TGTGCCAGCAGCTCACGCCAGGGGGCCCACAATGAGCAGTTCTTC. This sequence encodes CASSSRQGAHNEQFF.

This clone was seen a few times. This chain joins TRBV7-9 and TRBJ2-3; the match to TRBD2 covers 12 bases. Trimming at V came to 0 bases and at J to 6 bases, leaving 1 base not matched to a gene. Germline values: CDR1 SEHNR, CDR2 FQNEAQ (reference sequence). The CDR3 spans 15 residues. CDR3 residues: CASSLATSGSDTQYF. The CDR3 region has the DNA TGTGCCAGCAGCTTAGCGACTAGCGGGAGTGATACGCAGTATTTT.

In the case of this clone: Germline is not matched at one junction end, which may reflect a read error. The chain carries TRBV2 and TRBJ1-4, with D perhaps TRBD1 (5 bases). This CDR3 is 13 amino acids long. Germline V gene data show CDR1 as SNHLY and CDR2 as FYNNEI. CDR3 sequence reads: CASNAGRAERLFF. The CDR3 nucleotides read TGTGCCAGCAATGCAGGGAGGGCAGAAAGACTGTTTTTT.

The V call is TRBV21-1, the J call TRBJ2-7; whether TRBD1, the table's D call, matches the DNA was not checked. TRBV21-1 represents a pseudogene. This CDR3 comprises 14 residues. This CDR3 is CASSMAGLPYEQYV. The CDR3 nucleotides are TGTGCCAGCAGCATGGCAGGGTTGCCCTACGAGCAGTACGTC.

The chain has TRBV19 and TRBJ1-5; 8 bases map to TRBD1. CDR1 is LNHDA, CDR2 SQIVND, per germline (reference sequence). After removal of 4 bases from V and 7 bases from J, the junction contained 6 bases not matched to a gene. The CDR3 length is 14 residues. The CDR3: CASSKQGVEQPQHF. CDR3 coding DNA: TGTGCCAGTAGTAAACAGGGGGTAGAGCAGCCCCAGCATTTT.

The chain joins TRBV6-4 to TRBJ2-1; TRBD2 agrees at 8 bases. Per germline, CDR1 MRHNA and CDR2 SNTAGT. This CDR3 is built from 13 residues. With V trimmed by 8 bases and J by 7 bases, 7 bases remained unmatched. CDR3 DNA sequence: TGTGCCAGCTCTGGCGGGAGGTTAAATGAGCAGTTCTTC. Protein: CASSGGRLNEQFF.

This chain joins TRBV9 and TRBJ1-3; no reliable D call. CDR3 length: 13 residues. V lost 0 bases and J 5 bases, leaving 6 bases between the germline ends. CDR1 is SGDLS, CDR2 YYNGEE, per germline. CDR3 in amino acids: CASSVGSRNTIYF. The CDR3 DNA reads as TGTGCCAGCAGCGTAGGTAGTAGAAACACCATATATTTT.

The chain uses TRBV29-1 and TRBJ2-3; 7 bases line up with TRBD2. Trimming cost V 4 bases and J 5 bases; bases outside gene matches: 9. Germline V CDR1 and CDR2: SQVTM, ANQGSEA. The CDR3 is 14 amino acids. The CDR3 region has the DNA TGCAGCGTTGTGGCTAGCGGCGCTCTAGATACGCAGTATTTT. This sequence encodes CSVVASGALDTQYF.

This sequence joins TRBV12-3 or TRBV12-4 and TRBJ1-4; TRBD1 matches at 8 bases. The V gene end was trimmed by 5 bases and the J gene end by 9 bases; junction bases not matched to a gene: 5. The CDR3 length is 13 residues. This chain's CDR3 is CASSQGTGQKLFF. CDR3 DNA sequence: TGTGCCAGCAGTCAAGGGACAGGCCAAAAACTGTTTTTT.

V usage is TRBV7-8 and J usage is TRBJ1-2; D is unresolved. Trimming pared 6 bases from V and 5 bases from J, leaving 13 bases between. The CDR3 totals 13 residues. In germline, CDR1 is SGHVS, CDR2 FQNEAQ. Here the CDR3 reads CASSYNSRYGYTF. The CDR3 DNA follows: TGTGCCAGCAGTTACAATTCTAGATATGGCTACACCTTC. Looking up the rest from reference TRBV7-8 and TRBJ1-2 gives the full variable domain: GAGVSQSPRYKVAKRGQDVALRCDPISGHVSLFWYQQALGQGPEFLTYFQNEAQLDKSGLPSDRFFAERPEGSVSTLKIQRTQQEDSAVYLCASSYNSRYGYTFGSGTRLTVV.

This chain uses TRBV3-1 (or the pseudogene TRBV3-2) with TRBJ2-2; D is undetermined. Germline V CDR1 and CDR2: LGHDT, YNNKEL (reference sequence). Deletions cut 8 bases from V and 6 bases from J, with 10 bases between. The CDR3 length is 12 residues. CDR3 nucleotides: TGTGCCAGCCCTTCACGGTCCGGGGAGCTGTTTTTT. Translated, it gives CASPSRSGELFF.

The chain recombines TRBV5-4 with TRBJ2-1, with 13 nucleotides matching TRBD2. Germline V gene lookup returns CDR1 SGHNT and CDR2 YYREEE (reference sequence). This CDR3 has 15 residues. With 9 bases clipped from V and 8 bases from J, the junction kept 11 bases outside the gene matches. The CDR3 DNA reads as TGTGCCACCCTGCCGGGACTAGCGGGACAGGATGAGCAGTTCTTC. Its protein is CATLPGLAGQDEQFF.

This clone was picked up a small number of times. Distinct nucleotide sequences in the sample also encode this CDR3. The rearrangement joins TRBV28 to TRBJ2-5; TRBD1 matches 8 bases. Germline-derived CDR1 and CDR2 are MDHEN and SYDVKM. The CDR3 runs 13 residues. The V segment lost 6 bases and the J segment 5 bases; nucleotides outside the gene matches: 5. Here the CDR3 DNA reads TGTGCCAGCAGACGACAGGGGTGGGAGACCCAGTACTTC. This encodes CASRRQGWETQYF.

The chain couples TRBV5-1 to TRBJ1-2; D unclear. In germline, CDR1 is SGHRS, CDR2 YFSETQ. Deletions cut 0 bases from V and 9 bases from J, with 15 bases between. This CDR3 has 14 residues. In nucleotides, the CDR3 is TGCGCCAGCAGCTTGGACATTCCCCTTTCACGCTACACCTTC. As protein: CASSLDIPLSRYTF.

The chain combines TRBV10-3 with TRBJ1-4; 7 nucleotides match TRBD1. J gave up 5 bases and V 0 bases, and 9 bases lay outside the gene matches. Germline V gene lookup returns CDR1 ENHRY and CDR2 SYGVKD. This CDR3 spans 17 amino acids. CDR3 protein: CAISESKSGTENEKLFF. The CDR3 DNA reads as TGTGCCATCAGTGAGTCGAAGTCCGGGACAGAGAATGAAAAACTGTTTTTT.